Listed here is a single TCR beta chain. Its antigen is still unknown. The assay was run at deep level. The table came from immunoSEQ multiplex PCR; TCRdb's copy has only in-frame clones and leaves some out. The sample consists of 2 million to 2.5 million clones, about nine tenths of them appearing once. The data were obtained in a study of shared clonotypes between healthy human individuals. Study-wide background: Donors had three CD4 naive, three CD4 memory, two CD8 naive and one CD8 memory plate apiece.

Notes on the study in general: Generation probability values for non-shared clonotypes were lower than those for clonotypes shared by all four donors. How much donors shared clonotypes was expected to be affected by sequencing depth.

CDR1 is MNHNS and CDR2 is SASEGT in the germline V gene. The CDR3 is 16 residues long. The ends were cut back, 3 bases at V and 0 bases at J, with 15 bases in the middle. Sequenced input: naive CD4+ T cells from PBMCs. Subset indicated: CD45RA+ positively selected. The rearrangement links TRBV6-1 to TRBJ2-7; D is possibly TRBD2 (5 bases). This receptor was taken from a man between 18 and 29 years old in good health. Some clones in this sample may be carry-over from other donors' samples. CDR3 nucleotides: TGTGCCAGCAGTGATGTGGGGAGCAGGAACTCCTACGAGCAGTACTTC. Its translation: CASSDVGSRNSYEQYF.